Listed below are T cell receptor beta chains from one sample, sequenced in a study of shared clonotypes between healthy human individuals. Assay: immunoSEQ multiplex PCR; the TCRdb copy retains only in-frame clones and omits some. The sample contains roughly 1,500,000 clones, 95% to 99% of which appear only once. Sequencing used naive CD4+ T cells sorted from blood. The source is a man younger than 45 in good health. CDR3s include the opening cysteine and the closing phenylalanine or tryptophan. The order of the fields is CDR3 length, J gene, clone size, V gene, D gene, CDR3 DNA, CDR3 protein. The D gene is left open where the match is weak. The size entry is marked missing in some rows and otherwise reads once, few, many or a size class.

15 | TRBJ1-5 | - | TRBV5-1 | - | TGCGCCAGCAGCTTGTTAGGGGGGAAGGATCAGCCCCAGCATTTT | CASSLLGGKDQPQHF
15 | TRBJ2-3 | - | TRBV19 | - | TGTGCCAGTAGTATCTTGACAGATAGCACAGATACGCAGTATTTT | CASSILTDSTDTQYF
15 | TRBJ2-7 | - | TRBV6-5 | TRBD1 | TGTGCCAGCAGTAGAACGACAGGGGGGCGAGGCGAGCAGTACTTC | CASSRTTGGRGEQYF
17 | TRBJ2-1 | - | TRBV9 | TRBD2 | TGTGCCAGCAGCGTTTCCGGACTAGCGGGAGGGGGGGATGAGCAGTTCTTC | CASSVSGLAGGGDEQFF
13 | TRBJ2-7 | - | TRBV2 | - | TGTGCCAGCAGGAAGGAGGCCTCCTACGAGCAGTACTTC | CASRKEASYEQYF
14 | TRBJ2-2 | - | TRBV5-1 | - | TGCGCCAGCAGCTTGGTGGCTAGCACCGGGGAGCTGTTTTTT | CASSLVASTGELFF
14 | TRBJ1-2 | - | TRBV7-9 | - | TGTGCCAGCAGCTCATACAGGGTTCCACGGGGCTACACCTTC | CASSSYRVPRGYTF
14 | TRBJ2-7 | - | TRBV29-1 | - | TGCAGCGCCGGAGGGTCCGCACAGTCTTACGAGCAGTACTTC | CSAGGSAQSYEQYF
13 | TRBJ2-7 | - | TRBV10-1 | TRBD1 | TGCGCCAGCAGTCGGGACAGGGCCTACGAGCAGTACTTC | CASSRDRAYEQYF
14 | TRBJ2-5 | - | TRBV5-5 | TRBD1 | TGTGCCAGCTCTGCTGGGACAGACCAAGAGACCCAGTACTTC | CASSAGTDQETQYF
16 | TRBJ1-2 | - | TRBV5-5 | - | TGTGCCAGCAGCTTGCTAGCAGGGACCTCTAACTATGGCTACACCTTC | CASSLLAGTSNYGYTF
13 | TRBJ2-3 | once | TRBV5-1 | - | TGCGCCAGCTCGAGGGAGCCGGCAGATACGCAGTATTTT | CASSREPADTQYF
16 | TRBJ2-3 | once | TRBV7-3 | TRBD2 | TGTGCCAGCAGCTCCACTGGGACTAGGGGACTAGATACGCAGTATTTT | CASSSTGTRGLDTQYF
16 | TRBJ2-1 | once | TRBV5-4 | TRBD2 | TGTGCCAGCAGCTTGGCCCCGACTAGCGCTTACAATGAGCAGTTCTTC | CASSLAPTSAYNEQFF
15 | TRBJ1-1 | - | TRBV2 | TRBD1 | TGTGCCAGCAGTGTACACCGGGACAGGGTCTCTGAAGCTTTCTTT | CASSVHRDRVSEAFF
16 | TRBJ2-7 | few | TRBV6-1 | TRBD1 | TGTGCCAGCAGTGTCACAACAACAGGGGGTGGCCACGAGCAGTACTTC | CASSVTTTGGGHEQYF
13 | TRBJ1-4 | - | TRBV5-1 | - | TGCGCCAGCAGCTTGGGACCGTCGGAAAAACTGTTTTTT | CASSLGPSEKLFF
15 | TRBJ2-1 | - | TRBV29-1 | TRBD1 | TGCAGCGTTGCGGGGGACAGGGGGCACAACAATGAGCAGTTCTTC | CSVAGDRGHNNEQFF
15 | TRBJ1-4 | once | TRBV21-1 | - | TGTGCCAGCAGCTCCAGACAGGGGGCTAATGAAAAACTGTTTTTT | CASSSRQGANEKLFF
13 | TRBJ2-2 | - | TRBV6-5 | - | TGTGCCAGCAGTTACCAGGACACCGGGGAGCTGTTTTTT | CASSYQDTGELFF
15 | TRBJ1-5 | once | TRBV19 | - | TGTGCCAGTAGTATCATAGGGGAGGGCAATCAGCCCCAGCATTTT | CASSIIGEGNQPQHF
14 | TRBJ1-2 | - | TRBV29-1 | TRBD1 | TGCAGCGTTGCGGGGGGACAGGCGAACTATGGCTACACCTTC | CSVAGGQANYGYTF